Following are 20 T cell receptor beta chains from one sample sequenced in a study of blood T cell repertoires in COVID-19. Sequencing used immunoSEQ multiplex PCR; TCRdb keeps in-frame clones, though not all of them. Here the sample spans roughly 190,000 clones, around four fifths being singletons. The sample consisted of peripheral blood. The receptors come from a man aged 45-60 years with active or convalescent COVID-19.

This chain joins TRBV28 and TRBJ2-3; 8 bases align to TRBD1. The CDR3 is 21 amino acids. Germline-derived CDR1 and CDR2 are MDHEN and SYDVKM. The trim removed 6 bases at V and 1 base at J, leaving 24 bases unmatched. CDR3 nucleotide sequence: TGTGCCAGCAGGGCGCCCACAGGGGGTTGGCCTCCCAGGGGGGGCACAGATACGCAGTATTTT. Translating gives CASRAPTGGWPPRGGTDTQYF.

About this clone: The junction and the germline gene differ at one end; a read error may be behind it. CDR3 sequence reads: CASSLGDRGDDKLFF. CDR3 in DNA: TGTGCCAGCAGCCTTGGGGACAGGGGTGATGACAAACTGTTTTTT. The rearrangement uses TRBV11-2 and TRBJ1-4, with 10 nucleotides matching TRBD1. The V gene's germline CDR1 is SGHAT and CDR2 FQNNGV. This CDR3 region has 15 residues.

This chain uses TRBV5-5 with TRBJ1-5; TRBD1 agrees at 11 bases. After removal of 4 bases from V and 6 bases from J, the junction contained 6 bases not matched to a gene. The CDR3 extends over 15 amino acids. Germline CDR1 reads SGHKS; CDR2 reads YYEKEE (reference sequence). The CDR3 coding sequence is TGTGCCAGCAGCCCCGGACAGGGGGCCGTTCAGCCCCAGCATTTT. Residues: CASSPGQGAVQPQHF. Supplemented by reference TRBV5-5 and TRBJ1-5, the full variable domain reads DAGVTQSPTHLIKTRGQQVTLRCSPISGHKSVSWYQQVLGQGPQFIFQYYEKEERGRGNFPDRFSARQFPNYSSELNVNALLLGDSALYLCASSPGQGAVQPQHFGDGTRLSIL.

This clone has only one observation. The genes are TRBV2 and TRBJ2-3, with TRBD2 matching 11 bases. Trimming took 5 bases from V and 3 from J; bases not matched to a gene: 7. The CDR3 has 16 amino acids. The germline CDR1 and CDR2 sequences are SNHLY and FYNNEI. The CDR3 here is CASSKRASGRTDTQYF. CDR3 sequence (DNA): TGTGCCAGCAGTAAGAGAGCTAGCGGGAGGACAGATACGCAGTATTTT.

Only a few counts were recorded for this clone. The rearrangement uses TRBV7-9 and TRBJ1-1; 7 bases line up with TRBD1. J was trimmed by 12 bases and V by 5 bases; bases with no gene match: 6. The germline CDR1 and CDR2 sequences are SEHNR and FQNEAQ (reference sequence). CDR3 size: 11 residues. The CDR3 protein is CASSRTGVTFF. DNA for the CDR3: TGTGCCAGCAGCCGAACAGGGGTGACTTTCTTT.

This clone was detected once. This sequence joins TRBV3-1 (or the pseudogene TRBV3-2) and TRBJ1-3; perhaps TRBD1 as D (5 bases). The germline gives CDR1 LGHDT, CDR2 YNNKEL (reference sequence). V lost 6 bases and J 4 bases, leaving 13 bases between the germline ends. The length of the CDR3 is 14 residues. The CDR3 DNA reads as TGTGCCAGCAGGCCGGGGGGGTCCGGAAACACCATATATTTT. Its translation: CASRPGGSGNTIYF.

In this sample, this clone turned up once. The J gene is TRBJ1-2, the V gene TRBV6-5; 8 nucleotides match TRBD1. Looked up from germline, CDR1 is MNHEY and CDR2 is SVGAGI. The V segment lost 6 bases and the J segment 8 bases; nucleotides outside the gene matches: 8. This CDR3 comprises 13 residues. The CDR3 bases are TGTGCCAGCAGAAGGGGGAGGGACAGGGGCTACACCTTC. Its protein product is CASRRGRDRGYTF.

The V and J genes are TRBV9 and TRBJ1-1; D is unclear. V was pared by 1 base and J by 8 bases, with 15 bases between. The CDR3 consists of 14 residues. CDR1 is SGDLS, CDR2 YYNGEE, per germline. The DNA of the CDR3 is TGTGCCAGCAGCGTACCCGAGGAGGGTATCGAAGCTTTCTTT. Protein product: CASSVPEEGIEAFF.

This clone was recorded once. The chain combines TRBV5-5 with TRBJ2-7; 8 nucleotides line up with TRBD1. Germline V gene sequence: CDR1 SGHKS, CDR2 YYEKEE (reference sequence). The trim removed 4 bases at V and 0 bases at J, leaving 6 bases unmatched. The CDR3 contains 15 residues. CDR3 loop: CASSLGQGVSYEQYF. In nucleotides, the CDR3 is TGTGCCAGCAGCCTTGGACAGGGAGTCTCCTACGAGCAGTACTTC.

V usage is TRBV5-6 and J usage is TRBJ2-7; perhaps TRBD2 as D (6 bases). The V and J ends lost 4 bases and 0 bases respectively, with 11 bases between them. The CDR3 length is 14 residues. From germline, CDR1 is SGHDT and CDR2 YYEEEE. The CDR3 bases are TGTGCCAGCAGCCCGGGACTCAGCTCCTACGAGCAGTACTTC. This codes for CASSPGLSSYEQYF.

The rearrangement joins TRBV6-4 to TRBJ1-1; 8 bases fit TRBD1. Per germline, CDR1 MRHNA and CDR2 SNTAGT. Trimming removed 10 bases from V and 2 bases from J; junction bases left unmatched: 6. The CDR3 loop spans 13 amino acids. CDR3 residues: CAKKTGDNTEAFF. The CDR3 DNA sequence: TGTGCCAAGAAGACAGGGGATAACACTGAAGCTTTCTTT.

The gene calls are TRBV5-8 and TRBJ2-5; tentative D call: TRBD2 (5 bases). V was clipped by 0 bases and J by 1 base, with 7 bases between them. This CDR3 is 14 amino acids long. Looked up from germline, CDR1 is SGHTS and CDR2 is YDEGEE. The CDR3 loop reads CASSLESGQETQYF. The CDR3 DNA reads TGTGCCAGCAGCTTGGAAAGCGGCCAAGAGACCCAGTACTTC.

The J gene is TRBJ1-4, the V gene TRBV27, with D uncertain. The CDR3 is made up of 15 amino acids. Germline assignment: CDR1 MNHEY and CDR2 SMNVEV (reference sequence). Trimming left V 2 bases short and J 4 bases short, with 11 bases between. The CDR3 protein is CASSLSWQFNEKLFF. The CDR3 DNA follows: TGTGCCAGCAGTTTAAGTTGGCAGTTTAATGAAAAACTGTTTTTT.

Written as DNA, the CDR3 is TGTGCCACCAGGGGTGGGACTAGTTCGCATGAGCAGTTCTTC. Translation gives CATRGGTSSHEQFF. The chain recombines TRBV24-1 with TRBJ2-1; 8 nucleotides agree with TRBD2. After removal of 7 bases from V and 8 bases from J, the junction contained 9 bases not matched to a gene. The CDR3 is 14 amino acids. Per germline, CDR1 KGHDR and CDR2 SFDVKD.

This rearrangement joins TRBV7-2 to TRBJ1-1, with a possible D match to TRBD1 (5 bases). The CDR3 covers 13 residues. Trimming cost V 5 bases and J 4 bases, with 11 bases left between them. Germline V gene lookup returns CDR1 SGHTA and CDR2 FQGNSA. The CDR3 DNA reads TGTGCCAGCAGCCTAGACAGACCCACTGAAGCTTTCTTT. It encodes CASSLDRPTEAFF.

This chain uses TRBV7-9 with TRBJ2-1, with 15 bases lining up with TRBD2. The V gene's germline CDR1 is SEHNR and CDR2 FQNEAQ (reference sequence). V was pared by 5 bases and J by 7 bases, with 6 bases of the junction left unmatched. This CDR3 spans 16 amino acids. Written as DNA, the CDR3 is TGTGCCAGCAGCCCTTCCGGACTAGCGGGGGGGAATGAGCAGTTCTTC. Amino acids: CASSPSGLAGGNEQFF.

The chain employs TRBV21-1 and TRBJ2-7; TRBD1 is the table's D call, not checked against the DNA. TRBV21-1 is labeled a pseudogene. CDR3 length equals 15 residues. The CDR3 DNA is TGTGCCAGCCCAGGAGACAGGGGGGGAAGCTACGAGCAGTACTTC. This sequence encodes CASPGDRGGSYEQYF.

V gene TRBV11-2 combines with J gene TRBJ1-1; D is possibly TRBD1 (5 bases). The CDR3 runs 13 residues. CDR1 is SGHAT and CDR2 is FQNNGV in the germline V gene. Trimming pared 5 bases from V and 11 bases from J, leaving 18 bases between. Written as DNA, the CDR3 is TGTGCCAGCAGCCTACTAGCGTCGACAGACGCTTTCTTT. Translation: CASSLLASTDAFF.

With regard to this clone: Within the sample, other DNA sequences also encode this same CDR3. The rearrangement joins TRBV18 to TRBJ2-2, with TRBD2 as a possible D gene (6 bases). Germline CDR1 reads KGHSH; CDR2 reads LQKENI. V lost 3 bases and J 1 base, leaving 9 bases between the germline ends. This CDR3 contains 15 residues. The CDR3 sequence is CASSPAGRNTGELFF. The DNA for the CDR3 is TGTGCCAGCTCACCCGCGGGACGGAACACCGGGGAGCTGTTTTTT.

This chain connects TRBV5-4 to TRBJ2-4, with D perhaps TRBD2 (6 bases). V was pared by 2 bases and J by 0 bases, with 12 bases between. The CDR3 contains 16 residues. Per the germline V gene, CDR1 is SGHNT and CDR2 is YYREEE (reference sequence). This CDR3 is CASSLGTSVAKNIQYF. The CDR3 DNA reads TGTGCCAGCAGCTTAGGGACTTCCGTAGCCAAAAACATTCAGTACTTC.